The subject of this entry is one T cell receptor beta chain. Its matching antigen is unknown. This CDR3 is also generated by other DNA sequences in the sample. The germline V gene has CDR1 LGHNA and CDR2 YNFKEQ. This CDR3 contains 16 residues. Germline trimming cut 3 bases from V and 5 bases from J; bases unmatched to any gene: 7. The data derive from a study of shared clonotypes between healthy human individuals. General study findings and limits: Non-shared clonotypes had lower generation probabilities than clonotypes shared by all four sorted-subset donors.

In the original analysis: Filtering differed because ImmunoSEQ produced junction-only sequences that carried no quality scores. Data came from immunoSEQ multiplex PCR; TCRdb stores just in-frame clones and leaves some out. V, J and clone size reflect that table, while D and trimming were determined from the DNA. This table holds about 380,000 clones, about 97% found once. All donors qualified as healthy HIV-negative adults and had experienced no recent acute infections or vaccinations. In CD8 memory, CD45RO+ cells were put together with CCR7-negative CD45RA+ TemRA cells. This rearrangement joins TRBV4-2 to TRBJ2-7; TRBD2 aligns across 13 bases. This TCR derives from a man in his thirties or forties in good health. Sequencing used memory CD8+ T cells sorted from blood. As for subset: CD45RO+ cells pooled with CCR7-negative TemRA cells. CDR3 sequence: CASSQVTSGRGDEQYF. In DNA form, the CDR3 reads TGTGCCAGCAGCCAGGTTACTAGCGGGAGGGGGGACGAGCAGTACTTC.